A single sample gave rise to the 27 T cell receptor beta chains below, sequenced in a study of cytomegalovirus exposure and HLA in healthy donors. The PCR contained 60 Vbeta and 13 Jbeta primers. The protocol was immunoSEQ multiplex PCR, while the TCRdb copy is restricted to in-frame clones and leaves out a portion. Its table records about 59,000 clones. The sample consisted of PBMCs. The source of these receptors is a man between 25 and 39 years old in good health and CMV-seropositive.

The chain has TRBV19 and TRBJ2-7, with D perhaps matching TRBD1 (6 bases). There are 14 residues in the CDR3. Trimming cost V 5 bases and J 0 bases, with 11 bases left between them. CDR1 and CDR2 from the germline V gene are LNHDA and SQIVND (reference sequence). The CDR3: CASSLDRFSYEQYF. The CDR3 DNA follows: TGTGCCAGTAGTCTCGACAGGTTCTCCTACGAGCAGTACTTC.

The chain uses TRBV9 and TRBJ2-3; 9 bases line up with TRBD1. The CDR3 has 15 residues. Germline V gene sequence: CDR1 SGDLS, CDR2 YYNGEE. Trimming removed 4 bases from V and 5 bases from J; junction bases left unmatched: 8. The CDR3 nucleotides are TGTGCCAGCAGCCGGGACAGGGTTTCTATAGATACGCAGTATTTT. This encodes CASSRDRVSIDTQYF.

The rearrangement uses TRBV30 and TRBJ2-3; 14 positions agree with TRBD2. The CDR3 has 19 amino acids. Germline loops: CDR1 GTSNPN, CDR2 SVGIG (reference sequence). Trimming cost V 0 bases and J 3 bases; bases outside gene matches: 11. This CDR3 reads CAWSVHRTSGRRWTDTQYF. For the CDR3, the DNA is TGTGCCTGGAGTGTCCACCGGACTAGCGGGAGGCGGTGGACAGATACGCAGTATTTT.

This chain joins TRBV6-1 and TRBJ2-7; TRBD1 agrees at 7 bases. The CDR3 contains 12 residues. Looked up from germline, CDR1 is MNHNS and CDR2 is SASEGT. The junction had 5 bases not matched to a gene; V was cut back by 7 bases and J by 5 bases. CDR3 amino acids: CASKGAPNEQYF. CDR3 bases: TGTGCCAGCAAGGGGGCACCAAACGAGCAGTACTTC.

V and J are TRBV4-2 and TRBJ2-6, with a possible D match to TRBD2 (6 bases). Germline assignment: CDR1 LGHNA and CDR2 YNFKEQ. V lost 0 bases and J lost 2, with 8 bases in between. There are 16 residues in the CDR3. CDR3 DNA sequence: TGTGCCAGCAGCCAAGAATCGGGGGCTGGGGCCAACGTCCTGACTTTC. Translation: CASSQESGAGANVLTF.

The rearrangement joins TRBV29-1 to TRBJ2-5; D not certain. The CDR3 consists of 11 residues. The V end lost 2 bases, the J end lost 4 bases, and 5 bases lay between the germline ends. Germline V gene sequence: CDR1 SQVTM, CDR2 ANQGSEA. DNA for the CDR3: TGCAGCGTTGAAACCGGAGAGACCCAGTACTTC. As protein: CSVETGETQYF. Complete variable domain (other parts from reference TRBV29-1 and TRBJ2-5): SAVISQKPSRDICQRGTSLTIQCQVDSQVTMMFWYRQQPGQSLTLIATANQGSEATYESGFVIDKFPISRPNLTFSTLTVSNMSPEDSSIYLCSVETGETQYFGPGTRLLVL.

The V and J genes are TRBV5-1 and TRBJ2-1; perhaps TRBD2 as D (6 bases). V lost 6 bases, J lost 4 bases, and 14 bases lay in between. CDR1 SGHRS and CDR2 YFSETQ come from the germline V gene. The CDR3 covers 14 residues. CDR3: CASTLAGPYNEQFF. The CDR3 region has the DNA TGCGCCAGCACACTGGCGGGGCCTTACAATGAGCAGTTCTTC.

The CDR3 protein is CASSPRIGSNQPQHF. CDR3 bases: TGTGCCAGCAGCCCCAGGATTGGGAGCAATCAGCCCCAGCATTTT. The chain couples TRBV7-2 to TRBJ1-5; D unresolved. V lost 5 bases, J lost 1 base, and 12 bases lay in between. The CDR3 totals 15 residues. Germline V lookup: CDR1 SGHTA, CDR2 FQGNSA.

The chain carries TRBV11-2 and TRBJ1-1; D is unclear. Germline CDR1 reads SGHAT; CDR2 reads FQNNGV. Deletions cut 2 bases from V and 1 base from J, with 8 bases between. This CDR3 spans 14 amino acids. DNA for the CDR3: TGTGCCAGCAGCTTATCACCCGGGAACACTGAAGCTTTCTTT. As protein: CASSLSPGNTEAFF. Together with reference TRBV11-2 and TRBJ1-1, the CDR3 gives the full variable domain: EAGVAQSPRYKIIEKRQSVAFWCNPISGHATLYWYQQILGQGPKLLIQFQNNGVVDDSQLPKDRFSAERLKGVDSTLKIQPAKLEDSAVYLCASSLSPGNTEAFFGQGTRLTVV.

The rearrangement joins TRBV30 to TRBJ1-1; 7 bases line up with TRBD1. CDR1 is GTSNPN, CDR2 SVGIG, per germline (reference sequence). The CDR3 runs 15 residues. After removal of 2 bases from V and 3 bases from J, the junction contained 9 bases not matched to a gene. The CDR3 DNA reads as TGTGCCTGGAGTCCCGGACAGGTTGGACACACTGAAGCTTTCTTT. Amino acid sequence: CAWSPGQVGHTEAFF.

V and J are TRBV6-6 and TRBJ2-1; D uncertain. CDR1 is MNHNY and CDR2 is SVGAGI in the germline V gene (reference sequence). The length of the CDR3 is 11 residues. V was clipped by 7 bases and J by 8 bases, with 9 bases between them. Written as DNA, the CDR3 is TGTGCCAGCACTCTAAACTATGAGCAGTTCTTC. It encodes CASTLNYEQFF.

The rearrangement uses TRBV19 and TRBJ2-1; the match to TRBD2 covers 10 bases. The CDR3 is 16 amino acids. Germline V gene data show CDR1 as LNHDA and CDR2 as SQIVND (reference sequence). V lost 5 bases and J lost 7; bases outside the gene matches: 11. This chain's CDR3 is CASSSTSSGSDNEQFF. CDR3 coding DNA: TGTGCCAGTAGTTCCACCTCTAGCGGGAGCGATAATGAGCAGTTCTTC. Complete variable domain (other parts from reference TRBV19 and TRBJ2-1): DGGITQSPKYLFRKEGQNVTLSCEQNLNHDAMYWYRQDPGQGLRLIYYSQIVNDFQKGDIAEGYSVSREKKESFPLTVTSAQKNPTAFYLCASSSTSSGSDNEQFFGPGTRLTVL.

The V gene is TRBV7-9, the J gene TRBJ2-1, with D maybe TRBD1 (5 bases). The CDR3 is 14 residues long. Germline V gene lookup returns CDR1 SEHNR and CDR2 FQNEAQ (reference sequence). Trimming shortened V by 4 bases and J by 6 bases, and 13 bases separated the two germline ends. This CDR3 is CASSSRVLPNEQFF. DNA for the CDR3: TGTGCCAGCAGCTCCAGGGTTTTACCCAATGAGCAGTTCTTC.

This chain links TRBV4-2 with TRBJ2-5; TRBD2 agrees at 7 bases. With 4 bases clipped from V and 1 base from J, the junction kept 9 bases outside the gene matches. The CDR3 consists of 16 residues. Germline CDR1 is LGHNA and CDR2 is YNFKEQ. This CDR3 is CASSLVEPGGQETQYF. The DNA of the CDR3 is TGTGCCAGCAGCCTAGTGGAACCGGGGGGCCAAGAGACCCAGTACTTC.

CDR3 in amino acids: CASSLQGPNTEAFF. The CDR3 DNA sequence: TGTGCCAGCAGCTTACAGGGGCCGAACACTGAAGCTTTCTTT. V and J are TRBV11-2 and TRBJ1-1, with D maybe TRBD1 (6 bases). V was trimmed by 2 bases and J by 1 base, leaving 8 bases between them. The CDR3 sequence is 14 residues long. CDR1 SGHAT and CDR2 FQNNGV come from the germline V gene. The variable domain in full, with the rest retrieved from reference TRBV11-2 and TRBJ1-1, is EAGVAQSPRYKIIEKRQSVAFWCNPISGHATLYWYQQILGQGPKLLIQFQNNGVVDDSQLPKDRFSAERLKGVDSTLKIQPAKLEDSAVYLCASSLQGPNTEAFFGQGTRLTVV.

CDR3 in amino acids: CSVVERGGPETQYF. As DNA, the CDR3 is TGCAGCGTTGTTGAGCGGGGGGGCCCCGAGACCCAGTACTTC. The chain is built from TRBV29-1 and TRBJ2-5; 10 positions match TRBD2. Germline trimming cut 4 bases from V and 5 bases from J; bases unmatched to any gene: 7. The CDR3 sequence is 14 residues long. Germline CDR1 is SQVTM and CDR2 is ANQGSEA.

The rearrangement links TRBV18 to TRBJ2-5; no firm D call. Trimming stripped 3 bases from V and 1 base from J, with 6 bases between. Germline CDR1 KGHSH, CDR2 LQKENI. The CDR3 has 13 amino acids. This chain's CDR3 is CASSPLSQETQYF. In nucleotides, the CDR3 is TGTGCCAGCTCACCGCTTAGCCAAGAGACCCAGTACTTC.

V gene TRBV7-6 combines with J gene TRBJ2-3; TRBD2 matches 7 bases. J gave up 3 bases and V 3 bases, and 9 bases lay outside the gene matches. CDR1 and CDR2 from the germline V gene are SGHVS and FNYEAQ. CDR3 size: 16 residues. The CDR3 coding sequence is TGTGCCAGCAGCTTCAAGGCGGGAGTTTCGACAGATACGCAGTATTTT. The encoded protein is CASSFKAGVSTDTQYF. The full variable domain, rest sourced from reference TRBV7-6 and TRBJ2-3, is GAGVSQSPRYKVTKRGQDVALRCDPISGHVSLYWYRQALGQGPEFLTYFNYEAQQDKSGLPNDRFSAERPEGSISTLTIQRTEQRDSAMYRCASSFKAGVSTDTQYFGPGTRLTVL.

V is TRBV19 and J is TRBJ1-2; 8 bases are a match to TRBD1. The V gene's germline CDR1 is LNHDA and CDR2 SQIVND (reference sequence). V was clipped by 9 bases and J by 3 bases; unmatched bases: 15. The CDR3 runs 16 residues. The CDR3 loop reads CASRGDRGLADYGYTF. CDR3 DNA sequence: TGTGCCAGCAGGGGCGACAGGGGACTTGCTGACTATGGCTACACCTTC.

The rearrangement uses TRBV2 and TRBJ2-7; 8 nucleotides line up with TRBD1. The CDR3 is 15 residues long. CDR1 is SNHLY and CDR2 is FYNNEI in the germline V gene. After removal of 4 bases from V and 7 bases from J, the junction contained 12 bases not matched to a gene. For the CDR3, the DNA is TGTGCCAGCAGTGCGCCCCAAGGACAGGGTGGAGAGCAGTACTTC. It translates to CASSAPQGQGGEQYF.

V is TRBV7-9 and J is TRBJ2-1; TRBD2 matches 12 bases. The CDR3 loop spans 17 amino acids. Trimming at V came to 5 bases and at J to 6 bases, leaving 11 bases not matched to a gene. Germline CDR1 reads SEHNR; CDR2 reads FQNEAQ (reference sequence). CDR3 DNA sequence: TGTGCCAGCAGCCCCGGGGGTCCGGGACTAGCGGGCAATGAGCAGTTCTTC. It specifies CASSPGGPGLAGNEQFF.

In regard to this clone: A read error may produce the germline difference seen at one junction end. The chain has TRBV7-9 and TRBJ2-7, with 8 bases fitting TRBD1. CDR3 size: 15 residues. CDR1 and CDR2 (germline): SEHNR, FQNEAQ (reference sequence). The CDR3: CASSSGQAVYYERYF. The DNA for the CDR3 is TGTGCCAGCAGCTCGGGACAGGCGGTTTATTACGAGCGGTACTTC.

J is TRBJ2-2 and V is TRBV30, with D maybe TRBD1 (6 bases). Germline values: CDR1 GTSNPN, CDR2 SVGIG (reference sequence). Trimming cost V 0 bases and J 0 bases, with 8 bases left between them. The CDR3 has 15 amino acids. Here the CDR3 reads CAWSVGHSNTGELFF. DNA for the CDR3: TGTGCCTGGAGTGTGGGACATTCGAACACCGGGGAGCTGTTTTTT.

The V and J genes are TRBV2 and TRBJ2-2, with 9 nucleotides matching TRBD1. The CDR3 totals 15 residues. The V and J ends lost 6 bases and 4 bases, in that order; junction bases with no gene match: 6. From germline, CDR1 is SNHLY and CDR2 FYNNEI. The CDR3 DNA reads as TGTGCCAGCAGCGAGGGACAGGGAGGCACCGGGGAGCTGTTTTTT. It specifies CASSEGQGGTGELFF.

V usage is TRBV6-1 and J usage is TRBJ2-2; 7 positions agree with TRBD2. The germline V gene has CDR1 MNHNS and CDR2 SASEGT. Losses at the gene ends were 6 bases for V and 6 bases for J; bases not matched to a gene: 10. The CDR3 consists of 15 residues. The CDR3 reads CASRGGTLLAGELFF. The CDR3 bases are TGTGCCAGCAGGGGGGGGACTCTTCTGGCCGGGGAGCTGTTTTTT.

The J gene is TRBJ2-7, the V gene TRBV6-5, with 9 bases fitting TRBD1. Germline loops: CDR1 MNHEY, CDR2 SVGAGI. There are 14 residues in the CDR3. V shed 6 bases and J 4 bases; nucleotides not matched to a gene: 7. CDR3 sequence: CASSTGGAYYEQYF. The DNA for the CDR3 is TGTGCCAGCAGCACAGGGGGCGCCTATTACGAGCAGTACTTC.

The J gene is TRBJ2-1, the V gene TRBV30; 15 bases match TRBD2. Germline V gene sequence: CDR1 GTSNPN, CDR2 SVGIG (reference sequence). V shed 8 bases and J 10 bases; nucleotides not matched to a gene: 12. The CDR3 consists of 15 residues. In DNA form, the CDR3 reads TGTGCCGCGATGCGGACTAGCGGGGGGGCAAGAGAGCAGTTCTTC. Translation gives CAAMRTSGGAREQFF.